The clone carrying this TCR beta chain came up a few times. There are 13 residues in the CDR3. The junction had 6 bases not matched to a gene; V was cut back by 6 bases and J by 8 bases. From germline, CDR1 is MNHEY and CDR2 SVGAGI. Sequencing used immunoSEQ multiplex PCR; TCRdb keeps in-frame clones, though not all of them. The table lists more than 80,000 clones, about 80% of them singletons. These data belong to a study of PD-L1 blockade in urothelial cancer. The receptor's source is a man aged 70 or older with urothelial cancer. This chain links TRBV6-5 with TRBJ2-3, with 9 bases fitting TRBD1. This specimen was PBMCs, taken around atezolizumab (anti-PD-L1) treatment. The CDR3 region has the DNA TGTGCCAGCAGGCCCCGACAGGGGGGTACGCAGTATTTT. This translates into CASRPRQGGTQYF.